One and the same sample provided the 25 T cell receptor beta chains below, sequenced in a study of post-analysis software for immune sequencing data. These receptors have no identified antigens. Study-level findings and limits: TRBV5-6, TRBV5-1 and TRBV20-1 belonged to a set of roughly 5 TRBV segments that were more frequent in patients than controls.

Unique molecular identifiers had been added to the TCR beta cDNA libraries. TCRdb used MiXCR to reprocess the PCR reads, holding one entry per CDR3 protein. The repertoire holds about 570,000 distinct CDR3 sequences, with around a third as singletons. The sample was blood. These receptor sequences come from a girl between 2 and 17 years old with multiple sclerosis.

The rearrangement links TRBV20-1 to TRBJ2-1; the D gene is possibly TRBD2 (6 bases). The V gene's germline CDR1 is DFQATT and CDR2 SNEGSKA (reference sequence). Between the trimmed V and J ends, which lost 8 bases and 3 bases, there was a span of 14 bases. The length of the CDR3 is 13 residues. In DNA, the CDR3 is TGCAGTTACCGGGACTCGGGCTACAATGAGCAGTTCTTC. Its protein is CSYRDSGYNEQFF.

The V and J genes are TRBV20-1 and TRBJ2-5, with TRBD2 identical over 9 bases. The length of the CDR3 is 16 residues. The germline V gene encodes CDR1 DFQATT and CDR2 SNEGSKA (reference sequence). V dropped 4 bases and J dropped 1; count of bases not matched to a gene: 10. CDR3 sequence (DNA): TGCAGTGCTATTTCCCCAGCGGGGGGCCTCCAAGAGACCCAGTACTTC. Amino acid sequence: CSAISPAGGLQETQYF.

Notes on this clonotype: Relative to the germline gene, one junction end is altered; a read error may explain this. The chain has TRBV5-1 and TRBJ2-5; TRBD2 is a possible D gene (5 bases). Per the germline V gene, CDR1 is SGHRS and CDR2 is YFSETQ. This CDR3 is built from 14 residues. DNA for the CDR3: TGCGCCGGCAGCTTCCCTAGCCTTTTGAGGACCCAGTACTTC. Translated, it gives CAGSFPSLLRTQYF.

This chain uses TRBV6-1 with TRBJ2-5, with TRBD2 matching 14 bases. The germline gives CDR1 MNHNS, CDR2 SASEGT. V lost 10 bases to trimming and J lost 4 bases; unmatched junction nucleotides: 11. The CDR3 is 16 amino acids. In nucleotides, the CDR3 is TGTGCCATCGCAGAATTGACTAGCGGGGGGGGAGAGACCCAGTACTTC. It yields the protein CAIAELTSGGGETQYF.

In its sample, this clonotype was seen a few times. The V call is TRBV5-1, the J call TRBJ1-4; 10 nucleotides align to TRBD1. The CDR3 sequence is 15 residues long. Per the germline V gene, CDR1 is SGHRS and CDR2 is YFSETQ. With V trimmed by 0 bases and J by 6 bases, 2 bases remained unmatched. The CDR3: CASSLEGQGYEKLFF. CDR3 nucleotide sequence: TGCGCCAGCAGCTTGGAGGGACAGGGGTATGAAAAACTGTTTTTT. The variable domain in full, completed from reference TRBV5-1 and TRBJ1-4, reads KAGVTQTPRYLIKTRGQQVTLSCSPISGHRSVSWYQQTPGQGLQFLFEYFSETQRNKGNFPGRFSGRQFSNSRSEMNVSTLELGDSALYLCASSLEGQGYEKLFFGSGTQLSVL.

There are a few counts of this clonotype. The chain joins TRBV5-1 to TRBJ2-7; 11 bases agree with TRBD2. Germline loops: CDR1 SGHRS, CDR2 YFSETQ. The CDR3 is made up of 16 amino acids. With V trimmed by 3 bases and J by 1 base, 6 bases remained unmatched. CDR3 DNA: TGCGCCAGCAGCTCGCCCGGGACTAGCGGTTCCTACGAGCAGTACTTC. It specifies CASSSPGTSGSYEQYF.

The chain carries TRBV2 and TRBJ2-7; D unclear. The J call may not be correct, given that the DNA end is closer to TRBJ2-5. The CDR3 has 14 amino acids. Germline V gene lookup returns CDR1 SNHLY and CDR2 FYNNEI. The CDR3 region has the DNA TGTGCCAGCAGTAGGGAACAGACCCAAGAGACCCAGTACTTC. This encodes CASSREQTQETQYF.

This chain joins TRBV12-3 or TRBV12-4 and TRBJ1-3; TRBD1 matches at 9 bases. V gave up 2 bases and J gave up 4 bases; unmatched junction bases: 3. The CDR3 runs to 15 residues. CDR3 bases: TGTGCCAGCAGTTTACGACAGGGGGTAGGAAACACCATATATTTT. Its protein is CASSLRQGVGNTIYF.

This clonotype was observed many times. This sequence joins TRBV29-1 and TRBJ2-7; D possibly corresponds to TRBD2 (5 bases). Trimming cost V 4 bases and J 2 bases, with 18 bases left between them. Germline CDR1 SQVTM, CDR2 ANQGSEA. The CDR3 length is 15 residues. CDR3 region: CSVASYRGNPYEQYF. The CDR3, as DNA: TGCAGCGTTGCTTCGTACAGAGGGAACCCCTACGAGCAGTACTTC.

This chain links TRBV20-1 with TRBJ1-2, with D possibly matching TRBD1 (5 bases). The CDR3 is 13 residues long. CDR1 and CDR2 (germline): DFQATT, SNEGSKA (reference sequence). Trimming took 8 bases from V and 4 from J, leaving 17 bases between them. CDR3 DNA sequence: TGCAGTCCCCGGGGGGGGGAGGGCTATGGCTACACCTTC. Amino acids: CSPRGGEGYGYTF.

This chain links TRBV2 with TRBJ2-5; 7 bases agree with TRBD2. Germline CDR1 SNHLY, CDR2 FYNNEI. The CDR3 runs 13 residues. Trimming cost V 0 bases and J 5 bases; bases outside gene matches: 0. Here the CDR3 DNA reads TGTGCCAGCAGTGAAGCGCGGGGGGAGACCCAGTACTTC. Protein: CASSEARGETQYF.

There are a few counts of this clonotype. This chain links TRBV7-2 with TRBJ1-5; TRBD1 matches 7 bases. Germline V gene sequence: CDR1 SGHTA, CDR2 FQGNSA. The CDR3 runs 16 residues. V lost 6 bases, J lost 0 bases, and 8 bases stayed unmatched. The CDR3 bases are TGTGCCAGCAGGCAACAGGGGTCCAATAGCAATCAGCCCCAGCATTTT. Residues: CASRQQGSNSNQPQHF.

The rearrangement links TRBV29-1 to TRBJ2-5; unclear D gene. Germline assignment: CDR1 SQVTM and CDR2 ANQGSEA. The CDR3 spans 11 residues. Trimming removed 7 bases from V and 7 bases from J, with 13 bases in between. The CDR3 spells CSGIQLGTQYF. CDR3 coding DNA: TGCAGCGGAATTCAGTTGGGGACCCAGTACTTC.

V is TRBV7-2 and J is TRBJ2-4; the D is unclear. Trimming removed 5 bases from V and 0 bases from J, with 11 bases in between. Germline loops: CDR1 SGHTA, CDR2 FQGNSA. The CDR3 is 15 residues long. The CDR3 DNA sequence: TGTGCCAGCAGCCCTTTTACTCAAGCCAAAAACATTCAGTACTTC. Translated, it gives CASSPFTQAKNIQYF. Full variable domain (remainder filled in from reference TRBV7-2 and TRBJ2-4): GAGVSQSPSNKVTEKGKDVELRCDPISGHTALYWYRQSLGQGLEFLIYFQGNSAPDKSGLPSDRFSAERTGGSVSTLTIQRTQQEDSAVYLCASSPFTQAKNIQYFGAGTRLSVL.

In this sample, this clonotype turned up a few times. In nucleotides, the CDR3 is TGTGCCACCAGCCCGGAGCGGCTAGCGGCTCCCAATGAGCAGTTCTTC. The encoded protein is CATSPERLAAPNEQFF. This chain links TRBV15 with TRBJ2-1; TRBD2 agrees at 7 bases. Germline CDR1 LNHNV, CDR2 YYDKDF (reference sequence). J lost 6 bases, V lost 5 bases, and 13 bases had no gene match. The CDR3 sequence is 16 residues long.

The chain links TRBV20-1 to TRBJ2-3; D not resolved. The CDR3 is 13 amino acids. In germline, CDR1 is DFQATT, CDR2 SNEGSKA (reference sequence). Trimming stripped 0 bases from V and 1 base from J, with 5 bases between. CDR3 protein: CSARETGTDTQYF. The CDR3 DNA reads as TGCAGTGCTAGAGAAACGGGCACAGATACGCAGTATTTT.

The gene calls are TRBV11-1 and TRBJ2-7; TRBD1 matches at 10 bases. CDR1 SGHAT and CDR2 FQDESV come from the germline V gene (reference sequence). This CDR3 comprises 17 residues. Trimming at V came to 2 bases and at J to 2 bases, leaving 9 bases not matched to a gene. CDR3 residues: CASSLLLGQGPPYEQYF. The CDR3 bases are TGTGCCAGCAGCTTACTCCTGGGACAGGGGCCACCCTACGAGCAGTACTTC.

Points on this clonotype: At one boundary the junction diverges from the germline segment, which might be a read error. The chain has TRBV28 and TRBJ2-5; 9 bases are shared with TRBD2. The CDR3 is 15 amino acids. Germline V gene data show CDR1 as MDHEN and CDR2 as SYDVKM. For the CDR3, the DNA is TGTGTCAGCAGTCCGCAGCGGGGGGACCAAGAGACCCAGTACTTC. This codes for CVSSPQRGDQETQYF.

The gene calls are TRBV5-1 and TRBJ1-2; 9 positions match TRBD1. V shed 1 base, J shed 4 bases, and the junction held 5 bases outside the gene matches. This CDR3 has 15 amino acids. Germline V gene lookup returns CDR1 SGHRS and CDR2 YFSETQ. The CDR3 coding sequence is TGCGCCAGCAGCTTGAGACAGGGGGACGTCTATGGCTACACCTTC. Translation: CASSLRQGDVYGYTF. The variable domain in full, with the rest retrieved from reference TRBV5-1 and TRBJ1-2, is KAGVTQTPRYLIKTRGQQVTLSCSPISGHRSVSWYQQTPGQGLQFLFEYFSETQRNKGNFPGRFSGRQFSNSRSEMNVSTLELGDSALYLCASSLRQGDVYGYTFGSGTRLTVV.

The chain employs TRBV20-1 and TRBJ2-7; D possibly matches TRBD1 or TRBD2 (5 bases each). The germline V gene has CDR1 DFQATT and CDR2 SNEGSKA (reference sequence). V was cut by 1 base and J by 3 bases, with 13 bases left in between. The CDR3 is 14 residues long. The CDR3 DNA reads as TGCAGTGCTAGAGGAGGGGAGCTCGGCTACGAGCAGTACTTC. Translation: CSARGGELGYEQYF.

This clonotype was observed a handful of times. The chain couples TRBV6-5 to TRBJ2-3, with 7 bases lining up with TRBD2. CDR1 is MNHEY and CDR2 is SVGAGI in the germline V gene. The CDR3 is 16 amino acids. Germline trimming cut 7 bases from V and 0 bases from J; bases unmatched to any gene: 10. The CDR3 protein is CASNPGLRVSTDTQYF. The CDR3, as DNA: TGTGCCAGCAACCCGGGACTAAGGGTTAGCACAGATACGCAGTATTTT.

The gene calls are TRBV5-1 and TRBJ1-2; TRBD1 aligns across 7 bases. CDR1 SGHRS and CDR2 YFSETQ come from the germline V gene. With V trimmed by 3 bases and J by 2 bases, 4 bases remained unmatched. CDR3 size: 14 residues. This CDR3 reads CASSSTGDNYGYTF. Here the CDR3 DNA reads TGCGCCAGCAGCTCCACAGGGGACAACTATGGCTACACCTTC.

This clonotype occurred a few times. The rearrangement joins TRBV5-1 to TRBJ1-2, with D maybe TRBD1 (6 bases). Germline assignment: CDR1 SGHRS and CDR2 YFSETQ. This CDR3 region has 16 residues. V was cut by 3 bases and J by 4 bases, with 19 bases left in between. The CDR3 sequence is CASSSGHRNLRYGYTF. The DNA for the CDR3 is TGCGCCAGCAGCTCGGGACACCGAAACCTCCGCTATGGCTACACCTTC.

This clonotype was seen just once. V is TRBV7-7 and J is TRBJ1-1, with D perhaps matching TRBD1 (5 bases). V was cut by 5 bases and J by 5 bases, with 12 bases left in between. Germline lookup yields CDR1 SSHAT and CDR2 FNYEAQ (reference sequence). CDR3 length: 13 residues. The DNA for the CDR3 is TGTGCCAGCAGCGCCGACAGAAGAACTGAAGCTTTCTTT. Translating gives CASSADRRTEAFF.

The chain is built from TRBV10-2 and TRBJ1-1; D perhaps matches TRBD1 (5 bases). Germline values: CDR1 WSHSY, CDR2 SAAADI. V lost 6 bases and J 0 bases, leaving 11 bases between the germline ends. The CDR3 consists of 14 residues. CDR3: CASREGTLNTEAFF. CDR3 DNA: TGCGCCAGCAGGGAGGGGACTTTGAACACTGAAGCTTTCTTT.